Given below is one TCR beta chain in context. TCRdb called the RT-PCR reads again in MiXCR, with one record for every CDR3 protein. This sample has about 540,000 distinct CDR3 sequences, with roughly 25% found just once. This entry belongs to a study of response to subunit inactivated influenza vaccine. The V gene lost 0 bases and the J gene lost 2 bases, with 13 bases spanning the gap. This CDR3 region has 15 residues. Germline V CDR1 and CDR2: GTSNPN, SVGIG (reference sequence). These same records also appear under a second study, on T cells expressing NK-cell markers. That paper adds: Synthesis of TCR beta cDNA relied on 5'RACE template switching carrying UMIs. Sorted CD3+CD56+NKG2C+, CD3+CD56+NKG2C- and CD3+CD56-NKG2C+ T cells provided the TCR beta repertoires. Among the experiments, several used an anti-gamma-delta TCR antibody to restrict sorting to alpha-beta TCR T cells.

The TCR originated in a man aged 50-59 years who received an inactivated influenza vaccine. The sample consisted of CD4+ T cells sorted from PBMCs, taken 11 to 12 days after vaccination. This sequence joins TRBV30 and TRBJ2-5; no clear D. The CDR3 region has the DNA TGTGCCTGGAGTGTATTCAAGGTGTTTCAAGAGACCCAGTACTTC. Encoded protein: CAWSVFKVFQETQYF.